This is a list of T cell receptor beta chains from one sample in a study of blood T cells in healthy people across ages. TCRdb recomputed calls from the 5' RACE reads with MiXCR, one row per CDR3 protein. The repertoire consists of 1.5 million to 2 million distinct CDR3 sequences, with 39% occurring once and the leading ten covering about 21%. Specimen: blood. These receptors all come from a human donor in good health. Both conserved end residues are part of each CDR3. D genes are given only for firm matches. Clone size, where shown, is once, few, many, or a class for clones that have expanded.

abundance: many
d_gene: TRBD1
j_gene: TRBJ2-7
v_gene: TRBV29-1
CDR3aa: CSVTPGTGGSYEQYF
CDR3nt: TGCAGCGTTACACCCGGGACAGGGGGTTCCTACGAGCAGTACTTC

abundance: NA
d_gene: NA
j_gene: TRBJ2-7
v_gene: TRBV4-2
CDR3aa: CASSPSSRGSYEQYF
CDR3nt: TGTGCCAGCAGCCCGTCGTCCCGGGGGTCCTACGAGCAGTACTTC

abundance: NA
d_gene: TRBD1
j_gene: TRBJ1-2
v_gene: TRBV4-3
CDR3aa: CASGQDRVSGQGAGYTF
CDR3nt: TGCGCCAGCGGCCAAGATAGAGTCTCGGGACAGGGGGCTGGCTACACCTTC

abundance: few
d_gene: NA
j_gene: TRBJ1-5
v_gene: TRBV20-1
CDR3aa: CSALFLDGNRLNQPQHF
CDR3nt: TGCAGTGCCCTCTTCCTCGACGGGAACCGACTCAATCAGCCCCAGCATTTT

abundance: NA
d_gene: TRBD1
j_gene: TRBJ2-2
v_gene: TRBV29-1
CDR3aa: CSVSRQGAGELFF
CDR3nt: TGCAGCGTTAGCCGCCAGGGGGCCGGGGAGCTGTTTTTT

abundance: NA
d_gene: NA
j_gene: TRBJ1-2
v_gene: TRBV4-3
CDR3aa: CASSPRLLAMGSYGYTF
CDR3nt: TGCGCCAGCAGCCCCCGACTCTTAGCCATGGGATCATATGGCTACACCTTC

abundance: NA
d_gene: NA
j_gene: TRBJ2-3
v_gene: TRBV7-2
CDR3aa: CASSPTSRGLRTDTQYF
CDR3nt: TGTGCCAGCAGCCCGACTAGCAGGGGTCTCCGCACAGATACGCAGTATTTT

abundance: NA
d_gene: NA
j_gene: TRBJ1-2
v_gene: TRBV6-1
CDR3aa: CASSDYREHGYTF
CDR3nt: TGTGCCAGCAGTGACTACAGGGAGCATGGCTACACCTTC

abundance: NA
d_gene: TRBD1
j_gene: TRBJ2-3
v_gene: TRBV5-5
CDR3aa: CASSPDGTGTADTQYF
CDR3nt: TGTGCCAGCAGCCCGGATGGGACAGGGACCGCGGATACGCAGTATTTT

abundance: few
d_gene: NA
j_gene: TRBJ1-4
v_gene: TRBV20-1
CDR3aa: CSARGQSATNEKLFF
CDR3nt: TGCAGTGCTAGGGGTCAATCTGCAACTAATGAAAAACTGTTTTTT

abundance: NA
d_gene: NA
j_gene: TRBJ2-1
v_gene: TRBV9
CDR3aa: CASSGLVPEQFF
CDR3nt: TGTGCCAGCAGCGGTCTGGTTCCCGAGCAGTTCTTC

abundance: NA
d_gene: NA
j_gene: TRBJ1-1
v_gene: TRBV3-1
CDR3aa: CASSQDFGLRWAAFF
CDR3nt: TGTGCCAGCAGCCAAGACTTCGGACTCCGGTGGGCAGCTTTCTTT

abundance: few
d_gene: NA
j_gene: TRBJ2-7
v_gene: TRBV5-1
CDR3aa: CASSVQSISSYEQYF
CDR3nt: TGCGCCAGCAGCGTACAGAGCATAAGCTCCTACGAGCAGTACTTC

abundance: few
d_gene: NA
j_gene: TRBJ2-3
v_gene: TRBV20-1
CDR3aa: CSARDPRRGYTQYF
CDR3nt: TGCAGTGCTAGAGATCCGAGGAGGGGATATACGCAGTATTTT

abundance: few
d_gene: TRBD1
j_gene: TRBJ1-5
v_gene: TRBV6-2/TRBV6-3
CDR3aa: CASSYRGQGSNQPQHF
CDR3nt: TGTGCCAGCAGTTACAGAGGACAGGGAAGCAATCAGCCCCAGCATTTT

abundance: few
d_gene: TRBD2
j_gene: TRBJ2-3
v_gene: TRBV4-3
CDR3aa: CASSQGPAGPGSIDTQYF
CDR3nt: TGCGCCAGCAGCCAAGGGCCAGCGGGGCCCGGAAGTATAGATACGCAGTATTTT

abundance: NA
d_gene: TRBD2
j_gene: TRBJ2-3
v_gene: TRBV15
CDR3aa: CATSRDRSGGASTDTQYF
CDR3nt: TGTGCCACCAGCAGAGATCGGAGCGGGGGGGCTAGCACAGATACGCAGTATTTT

abundance: NA
d_gene: TRBD1
j_gene: TRBJ1-6
v_gene: TRBV5-1
CDR3aa: CASAPGQFNSPLHF
CDR3nt: TGCGCCAGCGCCCCGGGACAGTTTAATTCACCCCTCCACTTT

abundance: NA
d_gene: TRBD2
j_gene: TRBJ2-3
v_gene: TRBV7-3
CDR3aa: CASGPGGGYTDTQYF
CDR3nt: TGTGCCAGCGGGCCAGGCGGGGGTTACACAGATACGCAGTATTTT

abundance: NA
d_gene: TRBD2
j_gene: TRBJ2-1
v_gene: TRBV9
CDR3aa: CASSVLAGNEQFF
CDR3nt: TGTGCCAGCAGTGTTTTAGCGGGCAATGAGCAGTTCTTC

abundance: few
d_gene: NA
j_gene: TRBJ2-3
v_gene: TRBV29-1
CDR3aa: CSVEGPGGTDTQYF
CDR3nt: TGCAGCGTTGAGGGACCGGGGGGCACAGATACGCAGTATTTT

abundance: NA
d_gene: TRBD2
j_gene: TRBJ2-1
v_gene: TRBV28
CDR3aa: CASSLTGGAFGEQFF
CDR3nt: TGTGCCAGCAGTTTAACCGGGGGGGCGTTCGGTGAGCAGTTCTTC

abundance: NA
d_gene: NA
j_gene: TRBJ1-1
v_gene: TRBV4-2
CDR3aa: CASSQTVWTEAFF
CDR3nt: TGTGCCAGCAGCCAAACTGTTTGGACTGAAGCTTTCTTT

abundance: many
d_gene: NA
j_gene: TRBJ2-5
v_gene: TRBV3-1
CDR3aa: CASSQSRETQYF
CDR3nt: TGTGCCAGCAGCCAATCCAGGGAGACCCAGTACTTC

abundance: NA
d_gene: NA
j_gene: TRBJ2-1
v_gene: TRBV4-1
CDR3aa: CASSLTSANEQFF
CDR3nt: TGCGCCAGCAGCCTGACGTCGGCCAATGAGCAGTTCTTC

abundance: NA
d_gene: NA
j_gene: TRBJ1-1
v_gene: TRBV28
CDR3aa: CASSLLEARGDTEAFF
CDR3nt: TGTGCCAGCAGTTTATTGGAGGCTCGAGGCGACACCGAAGCTTTCTTT

abundance: NA
d_gene: NA
j_gene: TRBJ2-7
v_gene: TRBV5-5
CDR3aa: CASSFLRGGMDEQYF
CDR3nt: TGTGCCAGCAGCTTCCTCAGGGGAGGTATGGACGAGCAGTACTTC

abundance: NA
d_gene: NA
j_gene: TRBJ1-2
v_gene: TRBV3-1
CDR3aa: CASSQEGSGYYGYTF
CDR3nt: TGTGCCAGCAGCCAAGAAGGGAGTGGCTACTATGGCTACACCTTC

abundance: NA
d_gene: NA
j_gene: TRBJ1-2
v_gene: TRBV7-9
CDR3aa: CASSLRQDDGYTF
CDR3nt: TGTGCCAGCAGCTTACGGCAGGACGATGGCTACACCTTC

abundance: NA
d_gene: TRBD1
j_gene: TRBJ2-7
v_gene: TRBV27
CDR3aa: CASSFLGGQGAFSYEQYF
CDR3nt: TGTGCCAGCAGTTTTCTAGGAGGACAGGGGGCCTTCTCCTACGAGCAGTACTTC

abundance: NA
d_gene: TRBD1
j_gene: TRBJ1-2
v_gene: TRBV6-1
CDR3aa: CASSEPGTGLYGYTF
CDR3nt: TGTGCCAGCAGTGAACCCGGGACAGGGTTGTATGGCTACACCTTC

abundance: NA
d_gene: NA
j_gene: TRBJ2-2
v_gene: TRBV3-1
CDR3aa: CASSHRTGELFF
CDR3nt: TGTGCCAGCAGCCATAGAACCGGGGAGCTGTTTTTT

abundance: NA
d_gene: NA
j_gene: TRBJ2-1
v_gene: TRBV6-5
CDR3aa: CASSYSCGSGQFF
CDR3nt: TGTGCCAGCAGTTACTCGTGCGGGTCAGGACAGTTCTTC

abundance: NA
d_gene: NA
j_gene: TRBJ1-1
v_gene: TRBV20-1
CDR3aa: CSAKDRPQNTEAFF
CDR3nt: TGCAGTGCTAAAGACAGGCCCCAGAACACTGAAGCTTTCTTT

abundance: few
d_gene: TRBD2
j_gene: TRBJ2-7
v_gene: TRBV4-2
CDR3aa: CASSQDILAGGLRDYEQYF
CDR3nt: TGTGCCAGCAGCCAGGACATACTAGCGGGGGGCCTAAGAGACTACGAGCAGTACTTC

abundance: many
d_gene: NA
j_gene: TRBJ1-2
v_gene: TRBV5-1
CDR3aa: CASTDAGGYGYTF
CDR3nt: TGCGCCAGCACGGATGCAGGAGGATATGGCTACACCTTC

abundance: few
d_gene: NA
j_gene: TRBJ2-5
v_gene: TRBV20-1
CDR3aa: CSASLTREIETQYF
CDR3nt: TGCAGTGCTAGTCTGACCCGGGAGATTGAGACCCAGTACTTC

abundance: NA
d_gene: NA
j_gene: TRBJ2-5
v_gene: TRBV11-2
CDR3aa: CASSLTTLMRETQYF
CDR3nt: TGTGCCAGCAGCTTGACTACCCTAATGCGAGAGACCCAGTACTTC

abundance: NA
d_gene: NA
j_gene: TRBJ1-1
v_gene: TRBV30
CDR3aa: CAWSVANTEAFF
CDR3nt: TGTGCCTGGAGTGTAGCGAACACTGAAGCTTTCTTT

abundance: few
d_gene: NA
j_gene: TRBJ2-7
v_gene: TRBV9
CDR3aa: CASSIGGSFYEQYF
CDR3nt: TGTGCCAGCAGTATAGGGGGTTCCTTCTACGAGCAGTACTTC

abundance: few
d_gene: TRBD1
j_gene: TRBJ2-1
v_gene: TRBV28
CDR3aa: CASSMISRGLTEQFF
CDR3nt: TGTGCCAGCAGTATGATAAGCAGGGGGCTAACTGAGCAGTTCTTC

abundance: NA
d_gene: TRBD1
j_gene: TRBJ1-1
v_gene: TRBV20-1
CDR3aa: CSAAGQGMGVAEAFF
CDR3nt: TGCAGTGCTGCAGGACAGGGTATGGGAGTCGCTGAAGCTTTCTTT

abundance: few
d_gene: NA
j_gene: TRBJ1-2
v_gene: TRBV7-2
CDR3aa: CASSLATAPGVGYGYTF
CDR3nt: TGTGCCAGCAGCTTAGCCACAGCTCCCGGTGTTGGCTATGGCTACACCTTC

abundance: NA
d_gene: TRBD1
j_gene: TRBJ2-1
v_gene: TRBV27
CDR3aa: CASDYRTGNRYNEQFF
CDR3nt: TGTGCCAGCGACTACCGGACAGGGAATCGCTACAATGAGCAGTTCTTC

abundance: NA
d_gene: NA
j_gene: TRBJ1-2
v_gene: TRBV24-1
CDR3aa: CATSESFSGGYTF
CDR3nt: TGTGCCACCAGTGAATCGTTTTCAGGAGGCTACACCTTC

abundance: NA
d_gene: NA
j_gene: TRBJ1-1
v_gene: TRBV25-1
CDR3aa: CASEGSADTEAFF
CDR3nt: TGTGCCAGTGAGGGGTCCGCAGACACTGAAGCTTTCTTT

abundance: NA
d_gene: NA
j_gene: TRBJ1-2
v_gene: TRBV7-2
CDR3aa: CASSSMAVANYGYTF
CDR3nt: TGTGCCAGCAGCTCGATGGCAGTAGCTAACTATGGCTACACCTTC

abundance: few
d_gene: NA
j_gene: TRBJ2-7
v_gene: TRBV12-3/TRBV12-4
CDR3aa: CASSYKSSYEQYF
CDR3nt: TGTGCCAGCAGCTACAAGAGCTCCTACGAGCAGTACTTC

abundance: few
d_gene: TRBD1
j_gene: TRBJ2-7
v_gene: TRBV5-1
CDR3aa: CASSLEVGGKYEQYF
CDR3nt: TGCGCCAGCAGCTTGGAGGTAGGGGGCAAGTACGAGCAGTACTTC

abundance: NA
d_gene: NA
j_gene: TRBJ2-2
v_gene: TRBV9
CDR3aa: CASSPGVGGTGELFF
CDR3nt: TGTGCCAGCAGCCCGGGGGTTGGAGGCACCGGGGAGCTGTTTTTT

abundance: NA
d_gene: TRBD1
j_gene: TRBJ2-7
v_gene: TRBV2
CDR3aa: CASVSTGGLGNEQYF
CDR3nt: TGTGCCAGCGTCTCGACAGGGGGCTTAGGCAATGAGCAGTACTTC

abundance: NA
d_gene: NA
j_gene: TRBJ1-1
v_gene: TRBV5-1
CDR3aa: CASSLGQGGLGTEAFF
CDR3nt: TGCGCCAGCAGCTTAGGGCAGGGAGGCTTGGGCACTGAAGCTTTCTTT

abundance: few
d_gene: NA
j_gene: TRBJ2-7
v_gene: TRBV7-2
CDR3aa: CASTLDDPYEQYF
CDR3nt: TGTGCCAGCACCTTAGACGACCCTTACGAGCAGTACTTC